This T cell receptor (beta chain) is drawn from a study of cytomegalovirus exposure and HLA in healthy donors. As to this clone: Other nucleotide sequences from this sample produce the same CDR3.

This CDR3 spans 15 amino acids. Germline V CDR1 and CDR2: SGHRS, YFSETQ. V shed 4 bases and J shed 0 bases, with 10 bases lying between them. Amplification used 60 Vbeta primers and 13 Jbeta primers. Sequencing used immunoSEQ multiplex PCR; TCRdb keeps in-frame clones, though not all of them. The data show about 160,000 clones, around 79% seen once. The TCR was taken from a man in his forties or fifties in good health and CMV-seronegative. V usage is TRBV5-1 and J usage is TRBJ2-2; D call uncertain. Sequencing was done on a sample of PBMCs. CDR3 sequence: CASSLGAANTGELFF. In DNA form, the CDR3 reads TGCGCCAGCAGCCTCGGCGCGGCGAACACCGGGGAGCTGTTTTTT. Full variable domain (missing parts from reference TRBV5-1 and TRBJ2-2): KAGVTQTPRYLIKTRGQQVTLSCSPISGHRSVSWYQQTPGQGLQFLFEYFSETQRNKGNFPGRFSGRQFSNSRSEMNVSTLELGDSALYLCASSLGAANTGELFFGEGSRLTVL.